These 32 T cell receptor beta chains originate from one sample sequenced in a study of blood T cell repertoires in COVID-19. Sequencing used immunoSEQ multiplex PCR; TCRdb keeps in-frame clones, though not all of them. The profile shows fewer than 200,000 clones, approximately 84% of them singletons. The sequenced material came from PBMCs or T cells enriched from blood (not recorded which). These receptors all stem from a human donor with acute COVID-19. The donor label of this sample is uncertain.

The rearrangement links TRBV30 to TRBJ2-7, with D possibly matching TRBD2 (5 bases). Germline V gene sequence: CDR1 GTSNPN, CDR2 SVGIG (reference sequence). This CDR3 comprises 14 residues. Deletions cut 4 bases from V and 7 bases from J, with 20 bases between. The CDR3 DNA is TGTGCCTGGATTGGACGGGATACCGCCTTAGAGCAGTACTTC. As protein: CAWIGRDTALEQYF.

The genes are TRBV19 and TRBJ1-4, with D unresolved. This CDR3 has 15 amino acids. Germline-derived CDR1 and CDR2 are LNHDA and SQIVND (reference sequence). The V and J ends lost 5 bases and 0 bases respectively, with 10 bases between them. CDR3 sequence: CASSANGATNEKLFF. The CDR3 DNA reads as TGTGCCAGTAGTGCAAACGGAGCAACTAATGAAAAACTGTTTTTT.

V and J are TRBV27 and TRBJ1-1; TRBD1 matches 7 bases. CDR1 and CDR2 from the germline V gene are MNHEY and SMNVEV (reference sequence). J was trimmed by 0 bases and V by 4 bases; bases with no gene match: 2. The CDR3 is 14 residues long. The CDR3 nucleotides read TGTGCCAGCAGTTACAGGGGACTGAACACTGAAGCTTTCTTT. Translation: CASSYRGLNTEAFF.

This clone turned up a few times. The chain is built from TRBV4-2 and TRBJ2-3; 8 bases are a match to TRBD2. Unmatched junction bases numbered 6, after V lost 0 bases and J lost 4 bases. Per the germline V gene, CDR1 is LGHNA and CDR2 is YNFKEQ. The CDR3 has 16 amino acids. The CDR3 nucleotides are TGTGCCAGCAGCCAAGAAGCACGGGGGGGCCCAGATACGCAGTATTTT. Its protein is CASSQEARGGPDTQYF.

The chain couples TRBV5-5 to TRBJ1-1, with D possibly being TRBD1 (6 bases). The CDR3 is made up of 16 amino acids. Trimming cost V 0 bases and J 0 bases, with 12 bases left between them. Germline V gene lookup returns CDR1 SGHKS and CDR2 YYEKEE (reference sequence). The CDR3 DNA reads as TGTGCCAGCAGCTTGGAGAGGGGGATCCTGAACACTGAAGCTTTCTTT. This gives the protein CASSLERGILNTEAFF.

The J gene is TRBJ2-3, the V gene TRBV18, with TRBD2 identical over 11 bases. There are 17 residues in the CDR3. In germline, CDR1 is KGHSH, CDR2 LQKENI. Germline trimming cut 0 bases from V and 4 bases from J; bases unmatched to any gene: 6. The CDR3 DNA reads as TGTGCCAGCTCACCACCGAAGACTAGCGGGGAGTCAGATACGCAGTATTTT. Translating gives CASSPPKTSGESDTQYF.

This clone was seen more than once but under ten times. The chain employs TRBV18 and TRBJ1-6; TRBD1 matches at 9 bases. Germline assignment: CDR1 KGHSH and CDR2 LQKENI. After removal of 4 bases from V and 5 bases from J, the junction contained 3 bases not matched to a gene. CDR3 length equals 15 residues. The CDR3 nucleotides are TGTGCCAGCTCACTTAGGACAGGGGATAATTCACCCCTCCACTTT. Residues: CASSLRTGDNSPLHF.

This clone was counted between two and nine times. The chain recombines TRBV5-6 with TRBJ2-5, with D possibly TRBD2 on 5 matching bases. The CDR3 has 13 residues. The V end was cut by 5 bases, the J end by 4 bases, with 12 bases between. From germline, CDR1 is SGHDT and CDR2 YYEEEE. The CDR3 here is CASSLEDRETQYF. In nucleotides, the CDR3 is TGTGCCAGCAGTCTGGAGGACCGAGAGACCCAGTACTTC. The full variable domain, rest sourced from reference TRBV5-6 and TRBJ2-5, is DAGVTQSPTHLIKTRGQQVTLRCSPKSGHDTVSWYQQALGQGPQFIFQYYEEEERQRGNFPDRFSGHQFPNYSSELNVNALLLGDSALYLCASSLEDRETQYFGPGTRLLVL.

V usage is TRBV10-3 and J usage is TRBJ2-5; D gene unclear. CDR1 and CDR2 (germline): ENHRY, SYGVKD. Trimming removed 0 bases from V and 5 bases from J, with 7 bases in between. The CDR3 totals 13 residues. This CDR3 is CAISESTRETQYF. CDR3 DNA: TGTGCCATCAGTGAGTCGACCAGGGAGACCCAGTACTTC.

Only one count was recorded for this clone. J is TRBJ1-2 and V is TRBV5-6, with a possible D match to TRBD1 (6 bases). Germline-derived CDR1 and CDR2 are SGHDT and YYEEEE. The CDR3 loop spans 16 amino acids. V lost 4 bases and J 4 bases, leaving 20 bases between the germline ends. The CDR3 sequence: CASSTKTGPHIYGYTF. The CDR3 region has the DNA TGTGCCAGCAGCACAAAGACAGGTCCGCATATCTATGGCTACACCTTC. The full variable domain, with the rest looked up from reference TRBV5-6 and TRBJ1-2, is DAGVTQSPTHLIKTRGQQVTLRCSPKSGHDTVSWYQQALGQGPQFIFQYYEEEERQRGNFPDRFSGHQFPNYSSELNVNALLLGDSALYLCASSTKTGPHIYGYTFGSGTRLTVV.

The rearrangement joins TRBV19 to TRBJ2-1, with 12 positions matching TRBD2. V was clipped by 10 bases and J by 9 bases; unmatched bases: 7. The germline V gene encodes CDR1 LNHDA and CDR2 SQIVND (reference sequence). The CDR3 is 13 residues long. The CDR3 reads CATRTSGVFEQFF. The CDR3 nucleotides read TGTGCCACTAGGACTAGCGGGGTGTTTGAGCAGTTCTTC.

This clone was observed a few times. This rearrangement joins TRBV4-1 to TRBJ2-2, with 8 bases lining up with TRBD2. CDR1 MGHRA and CDR2 YSYEKL come from the germline V gene. The CDR3 consists of 15 residues. With 0 bases clipped from V and 6 bases from J, the junction kept 3 bases outside the gene matches. CDR3 bases: TGCGCCAGCAGCCAAGATACGCGGGGGGCCGGGGAGCTGTTTTTT. Translating gives CASSQDTRGAGELFF.

On this clone itself: An end of the junction does not agree with germline; a read error may underlie this. The rearrangement joins TRBV7-3 to TRBJ2-3; 7 nucleotides line up with TRBD2. This CDR3 spans 15 amino acids. Germline loops: CDR1 SGHTA, CDR2 FQGTGA. CDR3 DNA sequence: TGTGCCAGCAGCCTAACCGGGGGGACCACAGATACGCAGTATTTT. Translated, it gives CASSLTGGTTDTQYF.

V and J are TRBV11-2 and TRBJ2-2; 8 bases align to TRBD2. V gave up 4 bases and J gave up 6 bases; unmatched junction bases: 10. The CDR3 is 16 amino acids. Germline-derived CDR1 and CDR2 are SGHAT and FQNNGV. The CDR3: CASSSPGLARAGELFF. DNA for the CDR3: TGTGCCAGCAGCTCTCCCGGACTAGCTAGGGCCGGGGAGCTGTTTTTT.

This clone has only a few counts. The chain combines TRBV12-3 or TRBV12-4 with TRBJ1-4; D call uncertain. V lost 0 bases and J lost 6, with 5 bases in between. There are 13 residues in the CDR3. The CDR3: CASSLAGDEKLFF. CDR3 bases: TGTGCCAGCAGTTTAGCCGGGGATGAAAAACTGTTTTTT.

This chain uses TRBV19 with TRBJ1-1; D is possibly TRBD1 (5 bases). Germline CDR1 and CDR2: LNHDA and SQIVND (reference sequence). The germline V and J ends were trimmed by 7 bases and 5 bases, with 14 bases remaining between them. CDR3 length: 13 amino acids. The CDR3, as DNA: TGTGCCAGTAACCCAGGGCGAAGGACTGAAGCTTTCTTT. Residues: CASNPGRRTEAFF.

The V call is TRBV19, the J call TRBJ2-3; D ambiguous. This CDR3 has 13 residues. Trimming cost V 1 base and J 6 bases, with 8 bases left between them. Looked up from germline, CDR1 is LNHDA and CDR2 is SQIVND (reference sequence). The CDR3 loop is CASSIATQDTQYF. The CDR3 bases are TGTGCCAGTAGTATAGCCACCCAGGATACGCAGTATTTT.

This clone has only a few counts. The chain is built from TRBV6-5 and TRBJ1-1; TRBD1 is a possible D gene (5 bases). The CDR3 is 15 residues long. Per germline, CDR1 MNHEY and CDR2 SVGAGI. V shed 6 bases and J shed 0 bases, with 14 bases lying between them. The DNA for the CDR3 is TGTGCCAGCAGCCCAGGGAGGGTCATGAACACTGAAGCTTTCTTT. Translating gives CASSPGRVMNTEAFF.

This clone was seen only a few times. V gene TRBV3-1 (or the pseudogene TRBV3-2) combines with J gene TRBJ2-5, with TRBD2 matching over 8 bases. The germline V gene has CDR1 LGHDT and CDR2 YNNKEL (reference sequence). The CDR3 is 16 residues long. Germline trimming cut 8 bases from V and 5 bases from J; bases unmatched to any gene: 16. CDR3: CASGLGVSGGRETQYF. The CDR3 DNA is TGTGCCAGCGGACTAGGGGTGAGCGGGGGACGGGAGACCCAGTACTTC.

The chain uses TRBV5-1 and TRBJ2-1, with D hard to call. V lost 5 bases, J lost 6 bases, and 15 bases lay in between. Germline lookup yields CDR1 SGHRS and CDR2 YFSETQ. The length of the CDR3 is 14 residues. The CDR3, as DNA: TGCGCCAGCAGTTACTCCGGCTCGGGCAATGAGCAGTTCTTC. Its translation: CASSYSGSGNEQFF.

This sequence joins TRBV30 and TRBJ2-7; tentative D call: TRBD2 (7 bases). Germline assignment: CDR1 GTSNPN and CDR2 SVGIG (reference sequence). This CDR3 has 11 residues. The CDR3 loop is CAWDGGAEQYF. CDR3 in DNA: TGTGCTTGGGATGGGGGGGCAGAGCAGTACTTC. The variable domain in full, with the rest retrieved from reference TRBV30 and TRBJ2-7, is SQTIHQWPATLVQPVGSPLSLECTVEGTSNPNLYWYRQAAGRGLQLLFYSVGIGQISSEVPQNLSASRPQDRQFILSSKKLLLSDSGFYLCAWDGGAEQYFGPGTRLTVT.

The J gene is TRBJ1-2, the V gene TRBV6-1; TRBD1 is a possible D gene (5 bases). V lost 7 bases and J 2 bases, leaving 14 bases between the germline ends. The CDR3 extends over 14 amino acids. Germline assignment: CDR1 MNHNS and CDR2 SASEGT. CDR3 bases: TGTGCCAGCACCAAGGGCTGGGGCAACTATGGCTACACCTTC. Amino acid sequence: CASTKGWGNYGYTF.

The V gene is TRBV19, the J gene TRBJ1-1; a possible D gene is TRBD1 (5 bases). V was clipped by 7 bases and J by 1 base, with 13 bases between them. Germline V CDR1 and CDR2: LNHDA, SQIVND (reference sequence). This CDR3 has 14 residues. The CDR3 sequence is CASTDRGTNTEAFF. CDR3 in DNA: TGTGCCAGTACCGACCGGGGGACGAACACTGAAGCTTTCTTT.

This sequence joins TRBV19 and TRBJ1-1, with no clear D. This CDR3 is built from 11 residues. The ends were cut back, 7 bases at V and 11 bases at J, with 14 bases in the middle. Looked up from germline, CDR1 is LNHDA and CDR2 is SQIVND (reference sequence). CDR3 loop: CASIGSQAAFF. In nucleotides, the CDR3 is TGTGCCAGTATTGGGTCCCAAGCGGCTTTCTTT.

This chain uses TRBV9 with TRBJ1-3; 7 positions agree with TRBD1. V dropped 4 bases and J dropped 0; count of bases not matched to a gene: 10. Per germline, CDR1 SGDLS and CDR2 YYNGEE. The CDR3 extends over 17 amino acids. CDR3 amino acids: CASSSRTGRVSGNTIYF. In DNA form, the CDR3 reads TGTGCCAGCAGCTCCCGGACAGGTCGAGTCTCTGGAAACACCATATATTTT.

CDR3 sequence: CASSPSGGGYGYTF. The CDR3 coding sequence is TGTGCCAGCAGCCCTTCGGGGGGCGGCTATGGCTACACCTTC. The chain has TRBV7-9 and TRBJ1-2, with D tentatively TRBD1 (6 bases). This CDR3 is built from 14 residues. The ends were cut back, 5 bases at V and 4 bases at J, with 14 bases in the middle. Germline lookup yields CDR1 SEHNR and CDR2 FQNEAQ (reference sequence).

V usage is TRBV11-2 and J usage is TRBJ2-5, with D uncertain. Germline assignment: CDR1 SGHAT and CDR2 FQNNGV. V lost 2 bases and J lost 7, with 17 bases in between. The CDR3 covers 15 residues. In DNA form, the CDR3 reads TGTGCCAGCAGCTTAAGTCGTCCGGTCACGGGGACCCAGTACTTC. It yields the protein CASSLSRPVTGTQYF.

This chain connects TRBV11-3 to TRBJ2-3; 11 nucleotides match TRBD2. Looked up from germline, CDR1 is SGHNT and CDR2 is YENEEA. The V and J ends lost 5 bases and 2 bases, in that order; junction bases with no gene match: 12. The CDR3 is 18 amino acids. The CDR3 protein is CASSPGGLAGGNTDTQYF. CDR3 nucleotides: TGTGCCAGCAGCCCGGGAGGCCTAGCGGGGGGCAACACAGATACGCAGTATTTT.

The V gene is TRBV7-9, the J gene TRBJ1-6; the D is unclear. CDR1 and CDR2 from the germline V gene are SEHNR and FQNEAQ (reference sequence). Trimming pared 1 base from V and 14 bases from J, leaving 18 bases between. The CDR3 has 15 amino acids. CDR3 sequence: CASSLDRGRTDSLHF. The CDR3 nucleotides are TGTGCCAGCAGCTTAGATCGCGGCAGAACGGATTCCCTCCACTTT.

This clone was seen just once. The V and J genes are TRBV3-1 (or the pseudogene TRBV3-2) and TRBJ2-2; D unresolved. Germline lookup yields CDR1 LGHDT and CDR2 YNNKEL (reference sequence). The CDR3 spans 14 residues. The V and J ends lost 0 bases and 3 bases respectively, with 5 bases between them. CDR3 DNA: TGTGCCAGCAGCCAAGATTCGGACACCGGGGAGCTGTTTTTT. This codes for CASSQDSDTGELFF.

The gene calls are TRBV7-9 and TRBJ2-7, with D possibly matching TRBD2 (6 bases). Germline V CDR1 and CDR2: SEHNR, FQNEAQ (reference sequence). Trimming removed 0 bases from V and 3 bases from J, with 12 bases in between. The CDR3 has 15 residues. The CDR3 sequence is CASSLASGVNYEQYF. The CDR3, as DNA: TGTGCCAGCAGCTTAGCTAGCGGAGTTAACTACGAGCAGTACTTC.

The chain has TRBV10-3 and TRBJ2-7; perhaps TRBD1 as D (5 bases). Germline loops: CDR1 ENHRY, CDR2 SYGVKD. This CDR3 comprises 14 residues. V lost 4 bases and J lost 4, with 14 bases in between. The DNA of the CDR3 is TGTGCCATCAGTGCAACGACAGAGGAGTACGAGCAGTACTTC. The encoded protein is CAISATTEEYEQYF.